These 17 T cell receptor beta chains came from one sample sequenced in a study of metastatic and nonmetastatic thyroid tumors. No treatment had been given to any patient before thyroid surgery. TCRdb re-processed the PCR reads through MiXCR. The sample includes around 19,000 clones, roughly 16% of them seen just once. Input material: tumor tissue. All receptors derive from a female donor with papillary thyroid cancer or a benign thyroid nodule (not recorded which). Some clones in this sample may be carry-over from other donors' samples.

This clone rates as medium-sized. This chain links TRBV15 with TRBJ1-5; D is possibly TRBD1 (5 bases). The CDR3 loop spans 14 amino acids. Per germline, CDR1 LNHNV and CDR2 YYDKDF (reference sequence). The V gene lost 5 bases and the J gene lost 3 bases, with 11 bases spanning the gap. The CDR3 DNA is TGTGCCACCAGCCTGGGACGGATCAATCAGCCCCAGCATTTT. As protein: CATSLGRINQPQHF.

The rearrangement links TRBV7-8 to TRBJ2-7; the D is unclear. The CDR3 sequence is 15 residues long. The germline V gene has CDR1 SGHVS and CDR2 FQNEAQ. Deletions cut 2 bases from V and 4 bases from J, with 15 bases between. Here the CDR3 DNA reads TGTGCCAGCAGCTTACTCGTTAGCTGTAGTTACGAGCAGTACTTC. Amino acids: CASSLLVSCSYEQYF.

CDR3 sequence: CASSESVLAGSYEQYF. DNA of the CDR3: TGTGCCAGCAGTGAATCAGTCCTAGCGGGGTCCTACGAGCAGTACTTC. This chain uses TRBV2 with TRBJ2-7; the match to TRBD2 covers 9 bases. The germline V gene encodes CDR1 SNHLY and CDR2 FYNNEI. The J segment lost 1 base and the V segment lost 2 bases, leaving 6 bases of the junction unmatched. The CDR3 totals 16 residues.

This clone is judged medium-sized. The rearrangement joins TRBV30 to TRBJ2-1; D unclear. Trimming stripped 0 bases from V and 6 bases from J, with 3 bases between. The CDR3 length is 11 residues. CDR1 is GTSNPN, CDR2 SVGIG, per germline (reference sequence). The CDR3 here is CAWSVPNEQFF. DNA of the CDR3: TGTGCCTGGAGTGTACCCAATGAGCAGTTCTTC.

This clone was counted at least ten times. V and J are TRBV28 and TRBJ1-3; TRBD1 matches at 9 bases. The V gene end was trimmed by 5 bases and the J gene end by 6 bases; junction bases not matched to a gene: 8. From germline, CDR1 is MDHEN and CDR2 SYDVKM. This CDR3 spans 15 amino acids. The CDR3 sequence: CASSPSGQGQNTIYF. The CDR3 bases are TGTGCCAGCAGTCCCTCGGGACAGGGCCAAAACACCATATATTTT.

This clone appeared many times. The chain is built from TRBV20-1 and TRBJ2-3; D uncertain. The CDR3 runs 11 residues. The V gene lost 4 bases and the J gene lost 4 bases, with 6 bases spanning the gap. Germline-derived CDR1 and CDR2 are DFQATT and SNEGSKA (reference sequence). The CDR3 loop reads CSANRPDTQYF. CDR3 nucleotide sequence: TGCAGTGCTAACCGCCCAGATACGCAGTATTTT.

This clone was counted at least ten times. This chain uses TRBV7-3 with TRBJ1-1, with a weak D call TRBD1 (5 bases). V was shortened by 5 bases and J by 0 bases, with 10 bases between the two germline ends. The germline V gene has CDR1 SGHTA and CDR2 FQGTGA. The CDR3 spans 14 residues. The CDR3: CASSKGPMNTEAFF. The CDR3, as DNA: TGTGCCAGCAGCAAGGGACCGATGAACACTGAAGCTTTCTTT.

Regarding this clone: This is likely a read error, given that the CDR3 carries no conserved phenylalanine or tryptophan at its end. The gene calls are TRBV20-1 and TRBJ2-7; D tentatively fits TRBD1 or TRBD2 (6 bases each). V was cut by 0 bases and J by 4 bases, with 16 bases left in between. Germline CDR1 and CDR2: DFQATT and SNEGSKA (reference sequence). This CDR3 is 15 amino acids long. CDR3 in DNA: TGCAGTGCTAGAGATTTGGGGGGCTTGGGGTACGAGCAGTACCTC. Protein product: CSARDLGGLGYEQYL.

This clone was seen many times. The chain is built from TRBV11-2 and TRBJ2-4; D might be TRBD2 (6 bases). The CDR3 length is 12 residues. V was clipped by 5 bases and J by 9 bases, with 11 bases between them. Germline CDR1 SGHAT, CDR2 FQNNGV. The CDR3 DNA follows: TGTGCCAGCAGCGGGACTGGTATCATTCAGTACTTC. The encoded protein is CASSGTGIIQYF. The whole variable domain, remainder taken from reference TRBV11-2 and TRBJ2-4, is EAGVAQSPRYKIIEKRQSVAFWCNPISGHATLYWYQQILGQGPKLLIQFQNNGVVDDSQLPKDRFSAERLKGVDSTLKIQPAKLEDSAVYLCASSGTGIIQYFGAGTRLSVL.

This clone was seen repeatedly, ten times or more. The chain couples TRBV30 to TRBJ2-6; D gene ambiguous. From germline, CDR1 is GTSNPN and CDR2 SVGIG (reference sequence). This CDR3 has 15 amino acids. V lost 5 bases and J lost 2, with 13 bases in between. The CDR3 region is CAWSVGIAGANVLTF. CDR3 bases: TGTGCCTGGTCCGTGGGAATCGCTGGGGCCAACGTCCTGACTTTC. Using reference TRBV30 and TRBJ2-6 for the parts outside the CDR3, the full variable domain is SQTIHQWPATLVQPVGSPLSLECTVEGTSNPNLYWYRQAAGRGLQLLFYSVGIGQISSEVPQNLSASRPQDRQFILSSKKLLLSDSGFYLCAWSVGIAGANVLTFGAGSRLTVL.

In this sample, this clone turned up many times. One junction end does not reproduce the germline sequence, and a read error may be involved. This sequence joins TRBV12-3 or TRBV12-4 and TRBJ2-3, with 7 bases matching TRBD1. CDR3 length: 14 residues. CDR3 in DNA: TGTGCCAGCACCCGGGACAGAAACACAGGTACGCAGTATTTT. Residues: CASTRDRNTGTQYF.

On this clone itself: A much more abundant neighbour one base away suggests this may be a read error. The V and J genes are TRBV27 and TRBJ1-4, with a weak D call TRBD1 (5 bases). CDR3 length equals 11 residues. CDR1 is MNHEY, CDR2 SMNVEV, per germline (reference sequence). Trimming cost V 4 bases and J 10 bases, with 7 bases left between them. CDR3 protein: CASSSGVKLFF. In nucleotides, the CDR3 is TGTGCCAGCAGTTCGGGGGTAAAACTGTTTTTT.

V and J are TRBV7-3 and TRBJ1-5; no firm D call. CDR3 length: 13 amino acids. Between the trimmed V and J ends, which lost 3 bases and 7 bases, there was a span of 10 bases. Germline V CDR1 and CDR2: SGHTA, FQGTGA. The CDR3 region is CASSLSLFQPQHF. CDR3 coding DNA: TGTGCCAGCAGCTTGTCTTTATTCCAGCCCCAGCATTTT.

CDR3 nucleotides: TGTGCCAGCAGTCGTCCGGGACAGGGGCTCTATGGCTACACCTTC. It is translated as CASSRPGQGLYGYTF. This chain uses TRBV6-1 with TRBJ1-2; 10 nucleotides align to TRBD1. The junction had 7 bases not matched to a gene; V was cut back by 5 bases and J by 4 bases. Per germline, CDR1 MNHNS and CDR2 SASEGT. This CDR3 comprises 15 residues.

This clone was detected a few times. The sample holds other DNA sequences that translate to the same CDR3. The V gene is TRBV5-1, the J gene TRBJ1-1, with D hard to call. CDR3 length: 17 amino acids. Germline CDR1 is SGHRS and CDR2 is YFSETQ. Trimming removed 4 bases from V and 4 bases from J, with 23 bases in between. The CDR3 sequence: CASSQAAVGQVGTEAFF. Here the CDR3 DNA reads TGCGCCAGCAGCCAGGCAGCAGTCGGGCAGGTCGGCACTGAAGCTTTCTTT.

This clone has at least ten counts. The chain recombines TRBV19 with TRBJ1-1; D gene unclear. Trimming removed 5 bases at V and 0 bases at J, with 10 bases between. CDR3 size: 14 residues. Germline-derived CDR1 and CDR2 are LNHDA and SQIVND (reference sequence). Written as DNA, the CDR3 is TGTGCCAGTAGTCGGCCCGGGTTGAACACTGAAGCTTTCTTT. This codes for CASSRPGLNTEAFF.

The chain joins TRBV10-3 to TRBJ2-1; TRBD2 is a possible D gene (5 bases). Germline V CDR1 and CDR2: ENHRY, SYGVKD. This CDR3 has 16 residues. V lost 0 bases and J 4 bases, leaving 13 bases between the germline ends. The CDR3 sequence is CAISESVGAAYNEQFF. The CDR3 nucleotides read TGTGCCATCAGTGAGTCAGTGGGAGCTGCGTACAATGAGCAGTTCTTC.